This T cell receptor (beta chain) comes out of a study of blood T cell repertoires in COVID-19 (TCRdb year 2020). A note on the overall study: Samples covering the acute and convalescent phases of COVID-19 were provided by collaborators in the United States, Italy and Spain. The material from the prospective study consisted of cDNA or gDNA derived from T cells, B-cell-depleted T cells, or PBMCs. The dataset comprised deeply sampled blood TCRbeta repertoires from subjects exposed to, actively infected with, or recovered from COVID-19. A freely available public database, intended as a resource for researchers studying the immune response to SARS-CoV-2, is where the repertoires were released. Samples were obtained from the ongoing ImmuneRACE study (first 160 participants) and from some 1,200 subjects provided by 6 global collaborators. A de-identified subject ID, COVID-19 status, age in years and sex were almost always included in the sample metadata. Where HLA class I and class II types were available, the types were taken from metadata supplied by the sample provider, not from assay-based typing.

Another Seattle source contributed samples from volunteer blood donors who had recovered from COVID-19. Whole blood was collected in K2EDTA tubes by collaborating institutions according to the institutions' own protocols. For TCRbeta analysis, collaborator samples were shipped as frozen whole blood, as isolated PBMCs, or as DNA extracted from either sample type. The full study reports these points: The amount of clinical and demographic metadata varied by source and participant and was provided uncurated.

Regarding this clone: The antigen this receptor binds is unknown. Per-base quality was not reported, and no clone a single base away is much larger than it.

TCRbeta CDR3 regions were amplified from genomic DNA by means of the immunoSEQ Assay, a bias-controlled multiplex PCR. Per the original workflow: Within the assay, amplification of reference gene primers was used to estimate how many nucleated cells each sample contained. Sequence reads were collapsed and filtered to measure the absolute abundance of every unique TCRbeta CDR3 rearrangement. Productive Simpson clonality was computed per sample as the square root of Simpson's diversity index over productive rearrangements. Sourced from immuneACCESS, this table was stored by TCRdb with only in-frame sequences that have V and J called. A share of the clones is absent; for the studies checked, an unresolved V gene accounts for under half, and the remainder has no known explanation. The DNA gave D and trimming, while V, J and clone size come from that table. This sample lists nearly 250,000 clones; around nine tenths were detected once. The ten largest clones add up to roughly 1.6% of the sample.

Per the germline V gene, SGHTA is the CDR1 and FQGNSA is the CDR2. A distance of 4 bases separates the germline ends of V and J, which lose 3 bases and 8 bases respectively. From the cysteine up to the phenylalanine, the CDR3 has a length of 11 residues. Only CDR3 DNA remains: 33 bases, in frame from the first base. Recombination joined TRBV7-2 with TRBJ1-4; a confident D gene designation cannot be given. This sequence was found in a woman aged 60-70 years who had recovered from COVID-19. The source material was peripheral blood. The DNA reads as follows: TGTGCCAGCAGCTTTAGAGAAAAACTGTTTTTT. Its protein product is CASSFREKLFF.